A single sample gave rise to the 30 T cell receptor beta chains below, sequenced in a study of beta chain features in type 1 diabetes. Expressed TCRB transcripts were sequenced after all isolated RNA was converted to cDNA. The data were produced by immunoSEQ multiplex PCR, yet TCRdb's version contains in-frame clones alone and is incomplete. The data show around 200,000 clones, about 13% seen once. Specimen: central memory CD4+ T cells from blood. Receptors originate from a woman aged 18 to 35 in good health.

The chain is built from TRBV6-1 and TRBJ2-2; D perhaps matches TRBD2 (6 bases). The CDR3 has 15 residues. With 6 bases removed from V and 1 base from J, the gap between germline ends came to 12 bases. Looked up from germline, CDR1 is MNHNS and CDR2 is SASEGT. CDR3 nucleotides: TGTGCCAGCAGACCGGGACTGATGAACACCGGGGAGCTGTTTTTT. It yields the protein CASRPGLMNTGELFF.

The chain carries TRBV7-8 and TRBJ2-1; TRBD2 aligns across 8 bases. After removal of 11 bases from V and 9 bases from J, the junction contained 15 bases not matched to a gene. The CDR3 length is 14 residues. Looked up from germline, CDR1 is SGHVS and CDR2 is FQNEAQ. CDR3 protein: CASHRGSGKSEQFF. CDR3 DNA sequence: TGTGCCTCCCACAGAGGTAGCGGGAAGAGTGAGCAGTTCTTC. The full variable domain, with the rest looked up from reference TRBV7-8 and TRBJ2-1, is GAGVSQSPRYKVAKRGQDVALRCDPISGHVSLFWYQQALGQGPEFLTYFQNEAQLDKSGLPSDRFFAERPEGSVSTLKIQRTQQEDSAVYLCASHRGSGKSEQFFGPGTRLTVL.

V usage is TRBV4-2 and J usage is TRBJ2-2; D may be TRBD2 (6 bases). V dropped 4 bases and J dropped 6 bases, with 12 bases sitting between them. Germline V gene data show CDR1 as LGHNA and CDR2 as YNFKEQ. This CDR3 has 14 amino acids. CDR3 DNA sequence: TGTGCCAGCAGCCGCCCGACTAGTCCCGGGGAGCTGTTTTTT. Its translation: CASSRPTSPGELFF.

A few counts support this clone. The CDR3 nucleotides are TGTGCCAGCAGCTACGGTAGCGTCCAGAACACCGGGGAGCTGTTTTTT. Protein sequence: CASSYGSVQNTGELFF. The genes are TRBV7-8 and TRBJ2-2; possible D gene TRBD2, 5 bases. The germline V gene encodes CDR1 SGHVS and CDR2 FQNEAQ. V shed 4 bases and J shed 1 base, with 13 bases lying between them. The CDR3 contains 16 residues.

J is TRBJ2-3 and V is TRBV9; D not certain. This CDR3 has 15 residues. Germline V gene data show CDR1 as SGDLS and CDR2 as YYNGEE. The V end lost 0 bases, the J end lost 2 bases, and 10 bases lay between the germline ends. In DNA form, the CDR3 reads TGTGCCAGCAGCGTAGATGGGCCTATCACAGATACGCAGTATTTT. It yields the protein CASSVDGPITDTQYF. Filled out from reference TRBV9 and TRBJ2-3, the complete variable domain reads DSGVTQTPKHLITATGQRVTLRCSPRSGDLSVYWYQQSLDQGLQFLIQYYNGEERAKGNILERFSAQQFPDLHSELNLSSLELGDSALYFCASSVDGPITDTQYFGPGTRLTVL.

The V gene is TRBV29-1, the J gene TRBJ1-2; TRBD1 matches at 8 bases. Germline CDR1 and CDR2: SQVTM and ANQGSEA. The CDR3 is 13 residues long. V dropped 6 bases and J dropped 8; count of bases not matched to a gene: 11. In DNA, the CDR3 is TGCAGCGTCGCGGACAGGGTGGGTGGAGGCTACACCTTC. Its translation: CSVADRVGGGYTF.

The V call is TRBV30, the J call TRBJ1-1; a possible D gene is TRBD1 (6 bases). Germline assignment: CDR1 GTSNPN and CDR2 SVGIG (reference sequence). Trimming cost V 8 bases and J 7 bases, with 14 bases left between them. The CDR3 is 11 residues long. CDR3 DNA: TGTGCCCTGATTGAGGGGGTTGAAGCTTTCTTT. It translates to CALIEGVEAFF.

This chain uses TRBV30 with TRBJ2-7; 8 bases line up with TRBD2. Germline V gives CDR1 GTSNPN, CDR2 SVGIG (reference sequence). V gave up 3 bases and J gave up 0 bases; unmatched junction bases: 10. The CDR3 is 16 amino acids. The CDR3 loop reads CAWSPPGGGSSYEQYF. The CDR3 DNA reads TGTGCCTGGAGCCCCCCCGGGGGGGGCAGCTCCTACGAGCAGTACTTC.

There are a few counts of this clone. This chain uses TRBV9 with TRBJ1-2; D remains ambiguous. The CDR3 is 15 residues long. CDR1 is SGDLS, CDR2 YYNGEE, per germline. The V gene lost 0 bases and the J gene lost 0 bases, with 9 bases spanning the gap. This CDR3 is CASSVAAGANYGYTF. For the CDR3, the DNA is TGTGCCAGCAGCGTAGCGGCGGGAGCTAACTATGGCTACACCTTC.

This clone has just a few counts. The chain has TRBV9 and TRBJ1-5; D call uncertain. CDR3 size: 15 residues. Trimming left V 4 bases short and J 0 bases short, with 11 bases between. CDR1 and CDR2 from the germline V gene are SGDLS and YYNGEE. CDR3 region: CASSPTTYSNQPQHF. In DNA, the CDR3 is TGTGCCAGCAGCCCGACAACTTATAGCAATCAGCCCCAGCATTTT.

The CDR3 here is CASSFGTSATDTQYF. Here the CDR3 DNA reads TGTGCCAGCAGCTTCGGGACTAGCGCGACAGATACGCAGTATTTT. The V call is TRBV5-6, the J call TRBJ2-3; 10 positions agree with TRBD2. From germline, CDR1 is SGHDT and CDR2 YYEEEE. The trim removed 2 bases at V and 3 bases at J, leaving 3 bases unmatched. The CDR3 length is 15 residues.

The table lists this clone with a few counts. This chain uses TRBV9 with TRBJ2-1, with 8 bases aligning to TRBD2. Germline lookup yields CDR1 SGDLS and CDR2 YYNGEE. This CDR3 has 13 residues. The V and J ends lost 7 bases and 13 bases, in that order; junction bases with no gene match: 13. CDR3 in DNA: TGTGCCAGCGGGCGAAGCGGGAGTAACTTACAGTTCTTC. This codes for CASGRSGSNLQFF. The whole variable domain, remainder taken from reference TRBV9 and TRBJ2-1, is DSGVTQTPKHLITATGQRVTLRCSPRSGDLSVYWYQQSLDQGLQFLIQYYNGEERAKGNILERFSAQQFPDLHSELNLSSLELGDSALYFCASGRSGSNLQFFGPGTRLTVL.

This chain links TRBV4-2 with TRBJ2-2; 8 positions match TRBD2. The germline V gene encodes CDR1 LGHNA and CDR2 YNFKEQ. CDR3 length equals 18 residues. V dropped 6 bases and J dropped 6; count of bases not matched to a gene: 18. CDR3 sequence (DNA): TGTGCCAGCAGGCCCACCGGGACTAGAAGGGATTCCGCCGGGGAGCTGTTTTTT. It yields the protein CASRPTGTRRDSAGELFF.

This clone was observed many times. The chain has TRBV9 and TRBJ2-1; a weak D match, TRBD2 (6 bases). The V gene's germline CDR1 is SGDLS and CDR2 YYNGEE. The CDR3 runs 16 residues. Trimming stripped 5 bases from V and 1 base from J, with 16 bases between. The chain's CDR3 is CASSLAPGGSYNEQFF. The CDR3 DNA reads as TGTGCCAGCAGTCTGGCGCCCGGGGGATCCTACAATGAGCAGTTCTTC.

This clone was counted between two and nine times. CDR3 amino acids: CASSLQASTDTQYF. In DNA, the CDR3 is TGTGCCAGCAGCTTACAGGCGAGCACAGATACGCAGTATTTT. The V call is TRBV7-9, the J call TRBJ2-3; D remains unclear. This CDR3 has 14 residues. The germline V and J ends were trimmed by 2 bases and 0 bases, with 6 bases remaining between them. Germline V CDR1 and CDR2: SEHNR, FQNEAQ (reference sequence).

The V call is TRBV19, the J call TRBJ2-3; D may be TRBD1 (7 bases). The CDR3 sequence is 15 residues long. Germline V gene data show CDR1 as LNHDA and CDR2 as SQIVND (reference sequence). The germline V and J ends were trimmed by 4 bases and 4 bases, with 15 bases remaining between them. This CDR3 reads CASSTLQGGADTQYF. The DNA for the CDR3 is TGTGCCAGTAGTACCCTCCAGGGGGGCGCAGATACGCAGTATTTT.

The V call is TRBV15, the J call TRBJ2-5, with 10 bases fitting TRBD1. Unmatched junction bases numbered 8, after V lost 5 bases and J lost 5 bases. The germline CDR1 and CDR2 sequences are LNHNV and YYDKDF (reference sequence). This CDR3 spans 15 amino acids. This chain's CDR3 is CATSSRQGARETQYF. CDR3 sequence (DNA): TGTGCCACCAGCTCCAGACAGGGGGCGCGGGAGACCCAGTACTTC.

This clone was observed a few times. The genes are TRBV30 and TRBJ2-3, with 11 bases that match TRBD2. CDR3 size: 17 residues. Unmatched junction bases numbered 15, after V lost 5 bases and J lost 5 bases. Looked up from germline, CDR1 is GTSNPN and CDR2 is SVGIG (reference sequence). The CDR3 sequence is CAWFHPLAGAWGDTQYF. The CDR3 nucleotides read TGTGCCTGGTTCCATCCACTAGCGGGAGCGTGGGGAGATACGCAGTATTTT.

This clone was counted a few times. This rearrangement joins TRBV29-1 to TRBJ1-2, with unresolved D. Per the germline V gene, CDR1 is SQVTM and CDR2 is ANQGSEA. The CDR3 runs to 13 residues. V gave up 7 bases and J gave up 3 bases, with 15 bases separating them. CDR3 region: CSALPSGHYGYTF. The DNA of the CDR3 is TGCAGCGCACTTCCTAGCGGACACTATGGCTACACCTTC.

This clone appeared a few times. Other DNA sequences of this sample code for an identical CDR3. The genes are TRBV11-2 and TRBJ2-5, with 7 positions matching TRBD1. The CDR3 length is 16 residues. The V segment lost 1 base and the J segment 1 base; nucleotides outside the gene matches: 6. Germline-derived CDR1 and CDR2 are SGHAT and FQNNGV. CDR3 DNA sequence: TGTGCCAGCAGCTTAGCTTTGGCAGGGGGCCAAGAGACCCAGTACTTC. Protein product: CASSLALAGGQETQYF.

The sample holds a few counts of this clone. The chain employs TRBV7-8 and TRBJ2-7, with D possibly matching TRBD2 (5 bases). CDR3 length: 13 amino acids. V was trimmed by 3 bases and J by 3 bases, leaving 9 bases between them. Per germline, CDR1 SGHVS and CDR2 FQNEAQ. CDR3 amino acids: CASSFDRGYEQYF. For the CDR3, the DNA is TGTGCCAGCAGCTTCGACCGGGGCTACGAGCAGTACTTC.

The J gene is TRBJ1-5, the V gene TRBV6-6, with D possibly matching TRBD1 (5 bases). The CDR3 loop spans 15 amino acids. Germline assignment: CDR1 MNHNY and CDR2 SVGAGI (reference sequence). Deletions cut 0 bases from V and 6 bases from J, with 12 bases between. DNA of the CDR3: TGTGCCAGCAGTTACTCGGAGCAGGGAGGTCAGCCCCAGCATTTT. This sequence encodes CASSYSEQGGQPQHF.

V usage is TRBV2 and J usage is TRBJ2-6, with D hard to call. This CDR3 has 14 residues. The V and J ends lost 7 bases and 1 base respectively, with 8 bases between them. CDR1 SNHLY and CDR2 FYNNEI come from the germline V gene. This CDR3 reads CASKARSGANVLTF. Here the CDR3 DNA reads TGTGCCAGCAAGGCCAGGTCTGGGGCCAACGTCCTGACTTTC.

This clone was counted between two and nine times. This CDR3 is also generated by other DNA sequences in the sample. The chain employs TRBV18 and TRBJ2-5, with TRBD2 identical over 8 bases. The CDR3 is 14 amino acids. Germline V gene sequence: CDR1 KGHSH, CDR2 LQKENI. V shed 6 bases and J 1 base; nucleotides not matched to a gene: 4. This chain's CDR3 is CASSTTSGQETQYF. DNA for the CDR3: TGTGCCAGCTCGACAACTAGCGGCCAAGAGACCCAGTACTTC.

This clone was seen only a few times. The CDR3, as DNA: TGTGCCAGCAGTTCTAATACCAATCAGCCCCAGCATTTT. Residues: CASSSNTNQPQHF. This chain joins TRBV28 and TRBJ1-5; D unresolved. CDR1 is MDHEN, CDR2 SYDVKM, per germline. V dropped 4 bases and J dropped 3 bases, with 7 bases sitting between them. There are 13 residues in the CDR3.

J is TRBJ2-5 and V is TRBV28; no firm D call. The CDR3 contains 14 residues. V lost 6 bases, J lost 2 bases, and 13 bases lay in between. CDR1 is MDHEN and CDR2 is SYDVKM in the germline V gene. The CDR3 DNA reads TGTGCCAGCAGACCCCCTTACAAGCAAGAGACCCAGTACTTC. This sequence encodes CASRPPYKQETQYF.

The gene calls are TRBV29-1 and TRBJ1-3; D remains ambiguous. Germline-derived CDR1 and CDR2 are SQVTM and ANQGSEA. The CDR3 loop spans 14 amino acids. The germline V and J ends were trimmed by 7 bases and 4 bases, with 17 bases remaining between them. DNA of the CDR3: TGCAGCGCTGGCAGCGGAGCGGCCGGAAACACCATATATTTT. Translated: CSAGSGAAGNTIYF.

This clone showed up just a few times. The gene calls are TRBV6-5 and TRBJ2-2; D is unresolved. Germline V gives CDR1 MNHEY, CDR2 SVGAGI. Trimming stripped 6 bases from V and 7 bases from J, with 6 bases between. There are 11 residues in the CDR3. CDR3 sequence reads: CASRHSGELFF. The CDR3 DNA is TGTGCCAGCAGACACAGCGGGGAGCTGTTTTTT.

The chain recombines TRBV5-1 with TRBJ2-3; 7 bases fit TRBD2. Germline assignment: CDR1 SGHRS and CDR2 YFSETQ. Losses at the gene ends were 0 bases for V and 4 bases for J; bases not matched to a gene: 11. The CDR3 sequence is 17 residues long. CDR3 DNA sequence: TGCGCCAGCAGCTTGGCCCGACTCGCGGGAGTAGCAGATACGCAGTATTTT. It codes for CASSLARLAGVADTQYF. The full variable domain, its missing parts supplied by reference TRBV5-1 and TRBJ2-3, is KAGVTQTPRYLIKTRGQQVTLSCSPISGHRSVSWYQQTPGQGLQFLFEYFSETQRNKGNFPGRFSGRQFSNSRSEMNVSTLELGDSALYLCASSLARLAGVADTQYFGPGTRLTVL.

The chain uses TRBV7-8 and TRBJ1-3; D unresolved. This CDR3 has 16 amino acids. Germline-derived CDR1 and CDR2 are SGHVS and FQNEAQ. Trimming took off 1 base at V and 0 bases at J, with 10 bases between the two ends. CDR3 protein: CASSLDTPGSGNTIYF. The DNA of the CDR3 is TGTGCCAGCAGCTTAGACACTCCGGGCTCTGGAAACACCATATATTTT.